This T cell receptor beta chain was captured by sequencing in a study of T cell repertoires in cytomegalovirus infection. One entry per CDR3 protein results from TCRdb running MiXCR on the reads. The sample holds under 300,000 distinct CDR3 sequences; less than 25% are singletons and the top ten take roughly 20%. V was pared by 4 bases and J by 6 bases, with 6 bases between. In germline, CDR1 is LNHDA, CDR2 SQIVND (reference sequence). The CDR3 runs to 12 residues. This clonotype was found a few times. Antigen specificity is unknown. The sequenced sample was cultured PBMCs, obtained from culture after CMV antigen stimulation. This chain uses TRBV19 with TRBJ2-2; D ambiguous. The TCR sequence derives from a human donor in good health (CMV status not recorded). Some clones in this sample may be carry-over from other donors' samples. DNA of the CDR3: TGTGCCAGTAGTACATATTCCGGGGAGCTGTTTTTT. Protein: CASSTYSGELFF. Combining the CDR3 with reference TRBV19 and TRBJ2-2 gives the whole variable domain DGGITQSPKYLFRKEGQNVTLSCEQNLNHDAMYWYRQDPGQGLRLIYYSQIVNDFQKGDIAEGYSVSREKKESFPLTVTSAQKNPTAFYLCASSTYSGELFFGEGSRLTVL.